This TCR beta chain was profiled in a study of tumor-infiltrating lymphocytes in primary liver carcinoma. The template, roughly 0.45 ug total RNA, yielded TCR beta cDNA made with a constant-region primer. Libraries covering TCR beta were generated through three nested multiplex PCR rounds (using a slightly modified ARM-PCR). TCRdb itself ran the multiplex PCR reads through MiXCR, one entry per CDR3 protein. This sample has tens of thousands of distinct CDR3 sequences, with 75% found just once. Unsorted bulk tissue (roughly 19-31 mg) underwent RNA and DNA co-extraction. Note on this clonotype: An end of the junction does not agree with germline; a read error may underlie this.

Sequencing used tumor-adjacent normal liver tissue. The origin of this receptor is a man between 40 and 49 years old with primary liver carcinoma and hepatitis B virus infection.

CDR3 loop: CANSPDRQSARGSSYNEQFF. The CDR3 DNA follows: TGCGCCAACAGCCCCGACAGGCAATCGGCTAGGGGGAGCTCCTACAATGAGCAGTTCTTC. This chain links TRBV5-1 with TRBJ2-1, with D possibly matching TRBD1 (6 bases). The CDR3 covers 20 residues. CDR1 and CDR2 (germline): SGHRS, YFSETQ.